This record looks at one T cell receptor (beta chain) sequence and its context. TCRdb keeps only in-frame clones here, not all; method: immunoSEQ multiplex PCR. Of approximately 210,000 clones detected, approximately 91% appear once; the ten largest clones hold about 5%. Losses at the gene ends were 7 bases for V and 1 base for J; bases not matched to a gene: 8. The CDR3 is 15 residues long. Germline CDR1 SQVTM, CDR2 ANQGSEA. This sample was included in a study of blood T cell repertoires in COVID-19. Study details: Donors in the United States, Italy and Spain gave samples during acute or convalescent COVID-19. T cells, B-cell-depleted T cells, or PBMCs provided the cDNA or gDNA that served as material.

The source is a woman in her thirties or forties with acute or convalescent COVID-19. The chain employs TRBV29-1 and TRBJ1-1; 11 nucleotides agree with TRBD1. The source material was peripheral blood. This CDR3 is CSGSGTGGPNTEAFF. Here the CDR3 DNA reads TGCAGCGGATCCGGGACAGGGGGTCCGAACACTGAAGCTTTCTTT. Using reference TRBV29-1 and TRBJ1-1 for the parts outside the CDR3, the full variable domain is SAVISQKPSRDICQRGTSLTIQCQVDSQVTMMFWYRQQPGQSLTLIATANQGSEATYESGFVIDKFPISRPNLTFSTLTVSNMSPEDSSIYLCSGSGTGGPNTEAFFGQGTRLTVV.